These T cell receptor beta chains were read from a single sample in a study of neoadjuvant anti-PD-1 for oral cavity cancer. Using immunoSEQ multiplex PCR, the repertoire was profiled, and TCRdb retains in-frame clones only, with some absent. This sample has some 40,000 clones, with roughly 35% found just once. The material sequenced was tumor tissue, taken after nivolumab (anti-PD-1) treatment. These receptors were collected from a person aged 40-85 years with oral cavity squamous cell carcinoma. Both conserved end residues are part of each CDR3. The D gene is left open where the match is weak. Clone size is not always given. Where it is, it says once, few, many or a class for expanded clones.

>TRBJ2-7|TRBD2|few|TRBV28
TGTGCCAGCAGTCTAGAGCAAGGGAGGGTGCAGTACTTC
CASSLEQGRVQYF
>TRBJ2-1|TRBD2|NA|TRBV4-1
TGCGCCAGCAGCCAGGGACTAAGTCTGTTCTTC
CASSQGLSLFF
>TRBJ1-4|NA|NA|TRBV7-3
TGTGCCAGCAGCTTTTTCCACAGGGTTAGAAAAGAAAAACTGTTTTTT
CASSFFHRVRKEKLFF
>TRBJ1-1|TRBD1|few|TRBV2
TGTGCCAGCATAATGGAACAGGGGCTCATGAACACTGAAGCTTTCTTT
CASIMEQGLMNTEAFF
>TRBJ2-1|NA|NA|TRBV16
TGTGCCAGCAGCCCAGAACTCAATGAGCAGTTCTTC
CASSPELNEQFF
>TRBJ1-2|TRBD1|NA|TRBV7-9
TGTGCCAGCAGCTCCTGGACAGGGGGCTCGTTCTATGGCTACACCTTC
CASSSWTGGSFYGYTF
>TRBJ2-7|TRBD2|few|TRBV9
TGTGCCAGCAGCGTAGGAGTAACTAGCGACTACGAGCAGTACTTC
CASSVGVTSDYEQYF
>TRBJ1-2|NA|NA|TRBV27
TGTGCCAGCAGAAGGGAACAGGGCCATCAAAGCTACACCTTC
CASRREQGHQSYTF
>TRBJ1-2|NA|NA|TRBV28
TGTGCCAGCAGTCCGCAGGGGCAGAGAAACTATGGCTACACCTTC
CASSPQGQRNYGYTF
>TRBJ2-1|NA|NA|TRBV7-6
TGTGCCAGCAGCTACAGAGGGTCCAATGAGCAGTTCTTC
CASSYRGSNEQFF